This T cell receptor (beta chain) was recorded in a study of cytomegalovirus exposure and HLA in healthy donors. Turning to the study itself: Unique TCRs from HLA-typed donors, approximately 80 million of them, were held in an early data release. General study results and limits: TCR beta chains associated with HLA were, in a later analysis, more clonally expanded than equally common others.

When sampled, the donors appeared nominally healthy, though they likely had unrecorded immune exposures. Primers for the PCR totalled 60 Vbeta and 13 Jbeta. TCRdb keeps only in-frame clones here, not all; method: immunoSEQ multiplex PCR. The repertoire consists of some 200,000 clones, with about 83% occurring once and the leading ten covering 1.4%. This clone has just one count. Its target is not known. Per germline, CDR1 MDHEN and CDR2 SYDVKM. With 8 bases removed from V and 4 bases from J, the gap between germline ends came to 9 bases. The CDR3 is 12 amino acids. Sequencing input: PBMCs. The chain carries TRBV28 and TRBJ2-1, with D perhaps matching TRBD1 (5 bases). This clonotype was obtained from a girl aged 5 to 17 in good health and CMV-seronegative. Here the CDR3 reads CASEGQYNEQFF. The CDR3 region has the DNA TGTGCCAGCGAAGGACAATACAATGAGCAGTTCTTC.